Following are 12 T cell receptor beta chains from one sample sequenced in a study of cytomegalovirus exposure and HLA in healthy donors. The PCR used 60 Vbeta and 13 Jbeta primers. Assay: immunoSEQ multiplex PCR; the TCRdb copy retains only in-frame clones and omits some. The sample records approximately 190,000 clones, roughly 87% being singletons. Input material: PBMCs. The source is a boy aged 2 to 10 in good health and CMV-seronegative.

The chain employs TRBV5-4 and TRBJ1-2; perhaps TRBD1 as D (6 bases). V gave up 4 bases and J gave up 3 bases, with 10 bases separating them. From germline, CDR1 is SGHNT and CDR2 YYREEE (reference sequence). The CDR3 totals 13 residues. The CDR3 DNA reads as TGTGCCAGCAGCACGACAGGCGACTATGGCTACACCTTC. As protein: CASSTTGDYGYTF.

The J gene is TRBJ2-1, the V gene TRBV28; D not resolved. Per germline, CDR1 MDHEN and CDR2 SYDVKM. This CDR3 has 16 amino acids. Trimming took off 3 bases at V and 3 bases at J, with 15 bases between the two ends. CDR3 in DNA: TGTGCCAGCAGTTTCCCCGCTTCTACGAGCTACAATGAGCAGTTCTTC. Translation gives CASSFPASTSYNEQFF.

A note on this clone: Mismatch with germline at one junction end may stem from a read error. The gene calls are TRBV29-1 and TRBJ2-5, with 7 bases fitting TRBD2. The CDR3 consists of 10 residues. Germline CDR1 reads SQVTM; CDR2 reads ANQGSEA. The CDR3 is CSVGEAGEDF. CDR3 DNA: TGCAGCGTTGGGGAGGCGGGGGAGGACTTC.

The rearrangement uses TRBV15 and TRBJ2-2; 9 bases map to TRBD1. Germline V lookup: CDR1 LNHNV, CDR2 YYDKDF (reference sequence). V was clipped by 7 bases and J by 5 bases; unmatched bases: 11. There are 16 residues in the CDR3. CDR3 in amino acids: CATNQTGTGSTGELFF. As DNA, the CDR3 is TGTGCCACCAACCAAACCGGGACAGGGTCGACCGGGGAGCTGTTTTTT.

V usage is TRBV27 and J usage is TRBJ1-1; 8 bases are a match to TRBD1. Germline V gives CDR1 MNHEY, CDR2 SMNVEV (reference sequence). This CDR3 is built from 16 residues. V dropped 6 bases and J dropped 3; count of bases not matched to a gene: 12. The CDR3 spells CASSPAGGSLHTEAFF. DNA of the CDR3: TGTGCCAGCAGCCCTGCAGGGGGCTCCCTGCACACTGAAGCTTTCTTT.

This clone was recorded only once. This rearrangement joins TRBV13 to TRBJ2-1; 7 nucleotides agree with TRBD2. Germline trimming cut 10 bases from V and 8 bases from J; bases unmatched to any gene: 8. There are 12 residues in the CDR3. Germline V gives CDR1 PRHDT, CDR2 FYEKMQ (reference sequence). In DNA form, the CDR3 reads TGTGCCACGGGGGGAAGTAGCGATGAGCAGTTCTTC. It codes for CATGGSSDEQFF.

This chain joins TRBV27 and TRBJ1-2; TRBD1 might be the D (6 bases). Trimming took off 6 bases at V and 7 bases at J, with 18 bases between the two ends. The CDR3 sequence is 14 residues long. Germline CDR1 is MNHEY and CDR2 is SMNVEV (reference sequence). CDR3 bases: TGTGCCAGCAGCTTAGGGGGGAGGGGAGGTGGCTACACCTTC. Translation: CASSLGGRGGGYTF.

The V and J genes are TRBV28 and TRBJ2-3; 14 bases line up with TRBD2. Germline V lookup: CDR1 MDHEN, CDR2 SYDVKM. The CDR3 contains 16 residues. V gave up 6 bases and J gave up 4 bases; unmatched junction bases: 6. CDR3 bases: TGTGCCAGCAGGTTGCCGGGACTAGCGGGGGCAGATACGCAGTATTTT. Amino acid sequence: CASRLPGLAGADTQYF.

The V call is TRBV30, the J call TRBJ2-3; possibly TRBD1 for D (5 bases). Germline CDR1 reads GTSNPN; CDR2 reads SVGIG (reference sequence). The V end was cut by 0 bases, the J end by 3 bases, with 7 bases between. The CDR3 has 13 residues. This chain's CDR3 is CAWSVKGTDTQYF. The DNA of the CDR3 is TGTGCCTGGAGTGTAAAGGGGACAGATACGCAGTATTTT.

The V call is TRBV7-2, the J call TRBJ2-1, with 7 bases that match TRBD2. Germline lookup yields CDR1 SGHTA and CDR2 FQGNSA. This CDR3 has 15 residues. V lost 5 bases to trimming and J lost 10 bases; unmatched junction nucleotides: 14. The CDR3 is CASSPVGGRAGEQFF. The DNA for the CDR3 is TGTGCCAGCAGCCCCGTTGGAGGGAGGGCCGGAGAGCAGTTCTTC.

This clone came up once. The chain uses TRBV5-1 and TRBJ2-7; TRBD1 is a possible D gene (6 bases). V lost 1 base and J 0 bases, leaving 8 bases between the germline ends. Looked up from germline, CDR1 is SGHRS and CDR2 is YFSETQ. This CDR3 has 14 amino acids. Written as DNA, the CDR3 is TGCGCCAGCAGCTTGCAGGGGTACTCCTACGAGCAGTACTTC. It is translated as CASSLQGYSYEQYF.

The chain joins TRBV30 to TRBJ2-5, with D possibly being TRBD1 (6 bases). The DNA end is more similar to TRBJ2-7, so the J call may be wrong. From germline, CDR1 is GTSNPN and CDR2 SVGIG (reference sequence). The CDR3 is 17 amino acids. CDR3: CAWSEVGTFTFSYEQYF. The CDR3 DNA reads as TGTGCCTGGAGTGAGGTGGGGACATTTACTTTCTCCTACGAGCAGTACTTC.